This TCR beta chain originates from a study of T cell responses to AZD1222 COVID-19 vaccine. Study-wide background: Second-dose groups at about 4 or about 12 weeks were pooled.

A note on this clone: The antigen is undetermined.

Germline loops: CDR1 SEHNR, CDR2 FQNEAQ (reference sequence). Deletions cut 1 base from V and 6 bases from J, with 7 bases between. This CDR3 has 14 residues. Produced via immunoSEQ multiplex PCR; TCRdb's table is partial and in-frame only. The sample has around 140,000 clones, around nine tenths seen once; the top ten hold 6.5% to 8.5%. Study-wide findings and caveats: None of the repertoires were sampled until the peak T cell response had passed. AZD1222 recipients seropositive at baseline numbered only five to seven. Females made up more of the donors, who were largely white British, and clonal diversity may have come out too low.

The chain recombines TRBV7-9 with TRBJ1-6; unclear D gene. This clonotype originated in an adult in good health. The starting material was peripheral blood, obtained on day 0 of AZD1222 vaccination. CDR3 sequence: CASSLEAGNSPLHF. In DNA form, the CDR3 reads TGTGCCAGCAGCTTAGAGGCCGGTAATTCACCCCTCCACTTT.